The clone carrying this T cell receptor beta chain was seen at least ten times. What it binds is unknown. This entry comes from a study of neurological immune-mediated disorders. The study's findings and limits: The most TCR clonal expansion was seen in HTLV-1-associated myelopathy, whereas the least was seen in multiple sclerosis, below the level in healthy controls.

TCRdb re-called the 5' RACE reads with MiXCR, one entry per CDR3 protein. The repertoire holds about 21,000 distinct CDR3 sequences, with around 15% as singletons. The CDR3 consists of 13 residues. Germline V CDR1 and CDR2: SQVTM, ANQGSEA. The V end was cut by 4 bases, the J end by 3 bases, with 12 bases between. Sequencing input: CD8+ T cells from blood. The clonotype was recovered from a young woman with multiple sclerosis. The chain links TRBV29-1 to TRBJ1-2; D is possibly TRBD1 (5 bases). The CDR3 is CSVVAGPDYGYTF. The CDR3 DNA reads TGCAGCGTTGTGGCAGGGCCCGACTATGGCTACACCTTC.